A selection of T cell receptor beta chains follows, all from one sample in a study of shared T cell receptors in the human thymus. TCRdb's copy holds only in-frame clones and misses some; the assay was immunoSEQ multiplex PCR. The sample yields 550,000 to 800,000 clones, over 75% seen once. The same sample was also used in a study of human thymus T cells.

Sequences were obtained from thymocytes. The source is a girl under three years old with a congenital heart defect. CDR3s include the opening cysteine and the closing phenylalanine or tryptophan. The D gene is left open where the match is weak. Clone size, where shown, is once, few, many, or a class for clones that have expanded.

V gene,D gene,J gene,clone size,CDR3 DNA,CDR3 protein
TRBV2,NA,TRBJ1-1,NA,TGTGCCAGCAGGATGACACGGCCACAGCTGAACACTGAAGCTTTCTTT,CASRMTRPQLNTEAFF
TRBV19,NA,TRBJ1-5,NA,TGTGCCAGTAGTATCATCAGGGCAGGGGCTTCGGGCTATAGCAATCAGCCCCAGCATTTT,CASSIIRAGASGYSNQPQHF
TRBV5-1,TRBD1,TRBJ1-2,once,TGCGCCAGCAGCTTGGCCGGAACAGGGGGTCCGTGGATCTATGGCTACACCTTC,CASSLAGTGGPWIYGYTF
TRBV5-6,NA,TRBJ2-3,few,TGTGCCAGCAGCTTGAGTAGAGGAACAGATACGCAGTATTTT,CASSLSRGTDTQYF
TRBV19,NA,TRBJ2-7,NA,TGTGCCGGGGGCAGGGCCCACGAGCAGTACTTC,CAGGRAHEQYF
TRBV4-3,TRBD1,TRBJ2-7,NA,TGCGCCAGCAGCCAACTCCCCGGACAGGACGAGCAGTACTTC,CASSQLPGQDEQYF
TRBV9,NA,TRBJ2-7,NA,TGTGCCAGCAGCGTAGGGGCAGGGGTCTCCTACGAGCAGTACTTC,CASSVGAGVSYEQYF
TRBV13,TRBD1,TRBJ2-1,NA,TGTGCCAGCAGCTTAAATGGACAGGGCAAGTACAATGAGCAGTTCTTC,CASSLNGQGKYNEQFF
TRBV15,TRBD1,TRBJ1-2,few,TGTGCCACCAGCAGATCGTGGACAGGGGTGGAGGGCTACACCTTC,CATSRSWTGVEGYTF
TRBV10-3,TRBD2,TRBJ2-3,NA,TGTGCCATCAGTGAGTCGCGGGGGGGGGCCTTCACTAGCACAGATACGCAGTATTTT,CAISESRGGAFTSTDTQYF
TRBV27,TRBD2,TRBJ2-3,NA,TGTGCCAGCAGTTTTAAAATCGCTAGCGGGGGATTACCTGACACAGATACGCAGTATTTT,CASSFKIASGGLPDTDTQYF
TRBV5-4,TRBD1,TRBJ1-1,NA,TGTGCCAGCAACAGGGAACAGGGGCCGGGGGAAACCACTGAAGCTTTCTTT,CASNREQGPGETTEAFF
TRBV2,TRBD2,TRBJ2-4,NA,TGTGCCAGCAGTCCCGGGGGACTAGCGGGGGGGCCCGGAAACATTCAGTACTTC,CASSPGGLAGGPGNIQYF
TRBV11-2,NA,TRBJ1-1,NA,TGTGCCAGCAACCCTGCGACGCCGGGACACCCGAACACTGAAGCTTTCTTT,CASNPATPGHPNTEAFF
TRBV9,NA,TRBJ1-2,NA,TGTGCCAGCAGCGTAGGGCTCGGGAGCTATGGCTACACCTTC,CASSVGLGSYGYTF
TRBV19,NA,TRBJ1-2,NA,TGTGCCAGTAGTATACGAGTGAACTATGGCTACACCTTC,CASSIRVNYGYTF
TRBV19,NA,TRBJ1-1,NA,TGTGCCAGTACTGGGAGGAACACTGAAGCTTTCTTT,CASTGRNTEAFF
TRBV27,NA,TRBJ2-2,NA,TGTGCCAGCAGCTCTCCCGGGACTTCAAACACCGGGGAGCTGTTTTTT,CASSSPGTSNTGELFF
TRBV12-5,TRBD2,TRBJ2-1,NA,TGTGCTAGTGGTTTGACCTTCCCTAGAGTTAGCGGGGGGGATGAGCAGTTCTTC,CASGLTFPRVSGGDEQFF
TRBV11-2,NA,TRBJ2-1,NA,TGTGCCAGCAGCTTAGGGACATACAATGAGCAGTTCTTC,CASSLGTYNEQFF
TRBV12-5,TRBD1,TRBJ1-5,NA,TGTGCTAGTGCCAACAGGGGACAGGAACTGGAGCCCCAGCATTTT,CASANRGQELEPQHF
TRBV9,TRBD1,TRBJ1-2,NA,TGTGCCAGCAGCTACTCGACAGGGAAAGATGGCTACACCTTC,CASSYSTGKDGYTF
TRBV7-9,NA,TRBJ1-1,NA,TGTGCCAGCAGCTTAGAATTGGGGCTGGAAGCTTTCTTT,CASSLELGLEAFF
TRBV2,NA,TRBJ2-7,few,TGTGCCAGCAGGGACACATCCTACGAGCAGTACTTC,CASRDTSYEQYF
TRBV19,NA,TRBJ1-2,NA,TGTGCCAGTAGTCGGGACAAAACCAACTATGGCTACACCTTC,CASSRDKTNYGYTF
TRBV5-1,NA,TRBJ1-2,once,TGCGCCAGCAGCACCTCAACCGGACGGGGGAACTATGGCTACACCTTC,CASSTSTGRGNYGYTF
TRBV6-1,TRBD1,TRBJ1-3,once,TGTGCCACCCGGGACAGAAATCTTGGAAACACCATATATTTT,CATRDRNLGNTIYF
TRBV5-1,TRBD1,TRBJ2-7,NA,TGCGCCAGCAGCTTGGATCCCACTATTACCGGGACAGGGTACGAGCAGTACTTC,CASSLDPTITGTGYEQYF
TRBV6-1,NA,TRBJ1-6,NA,TGTGCCAGCAGTGAGGGCGTCTACTATAATTCACCCCTCCACTTT,CASSEGVYYNSPLHF
TRBV4-3,TRBD2,TRBJ2-3,NA,TGCGCCAGCAGCCAAGTCGTCCCTAGCGGGGCCAGCCCAAGTTTCACAGATACGCAGTATTTT,CASSQVVPSGASPSFTDTQYF
TRBV14,NA,TRBJ1-2,NA,TGTGCCAGCAGCCAGGGACAAGTCTATGGCTACACCTTC,CASSQGQVYGYTF
TRBV28,NA,TRBJ2-5,NA,TGTGCCAGCAGCTATCCCCTATACTTC,CASSYPLYF
TRBV5-4,NA,TRBJ1-1,NA,TGTGCCAGCAGCTTGACAAGCCCATCCCCAGCGGGCCCTGAAGCTTTCTTT,CASSLTSPSPAGPEAFF
TRBV6-1,TRBD2,TRBJ2-3,NA,TGTGCCAGCAGTCTCCGACTAGCCACAGATACGCAGTATTTT,CASSLRLATDTQYF
TRBV13,NA,TRBJ1-5,NA,TGTGCCAGCAGCTCGCGGGGCAATCAGCCCCAGCATTTT,CASSSRGNQPQHF
TRBV10-3,NA,TRBJ1-2,NA,TGTGCCATCAGTATATGCGCCCCGGGGGGCTATGGCTACACCTTC,CAISICAPGGYGYTF
TRBV5-6,NA,TRBJ1-2,NA,TGTGCCAGCAGCTTGGTGTGGAGGAGCTATGGCTACACCTTC,CASSLVWRSYGYTF
TRBV28,TRBD2,TRBJ2-7,NA,TGTGCCAGCAGGGATAGATCAGCGGGAAGCTCCTACGAGCAGTACTTC,CASRDRSAGSSYEQYF
TRBV10-1,TRBD1,TRBJ1-5,NA,TGCGCCAGCCTACACCCCTCGTGGACAGGGATATTTGGGATCCGCTCTAATCAGCCCCAGCATTTT,CASLHPSWTGIFGIRSNQPQHF
TRBV10-3,NA,TRBJ1-2,NA,TGTGCCATCAGTGCTCAAATGAAGGGGGTAAGGGGCTACACCTTC,CAISAQMKGVRGYTF
TRBV21-1,NA,TRBJ2-7,NA,TGTGCCAGCAACAGGGGTTTCTCCTACGAGCAGTACTTC,CASNRGFSYEQYF
TRBV7-6,NA,TRBJ1-5,NA,TGTGCCAGCAGCTTAGGGCAGGGGAAGGGTCAGCCCCAGCATTTT,CASSLGQGKGQPQHF
TRBV5-6,NA,TRBJ2-2,NA,TGTGCCAGCAGCTTTAGGGGTCGGGACACCGGGGAGCTGTTTTTT,CASSFRGRDTGELFF
TRBV6-1,NA,TRBJ1-2,NA,TGTGCCAGCAGGGACAGTTATGGCTACACCTTC,CASRDSYGYTF
TRBV5-1,NA,TRBJ1-2,NA,TGCGCCAGCAGCTTGGTTACGGAACTTAAACCCAGGAGCTACACCTTC,CASSLVTELKPRSYTF
TRBV12-5,TRBD1,TRBJ1-5,NA,TGTGCTAGTGCCCTTTTGGGACAGGGAGGCCAGCCCCAGCATTTT,CASALLGQGGQPQHF
TRBV19,TRBD1,TRBJ1-5,NA,TGTGCCAGTAGTGTAGACAGGGGCAATCAGCCCCAGCATTTT,CASSVDRGNQPQHF
TRBV27,NA,TRBJ1-3,NA,TGTGCCAGCAGTTTCTCGGCAGGACTCTCTGGAAACACCATATATTTT,CASSFSAGLSGNTIYF